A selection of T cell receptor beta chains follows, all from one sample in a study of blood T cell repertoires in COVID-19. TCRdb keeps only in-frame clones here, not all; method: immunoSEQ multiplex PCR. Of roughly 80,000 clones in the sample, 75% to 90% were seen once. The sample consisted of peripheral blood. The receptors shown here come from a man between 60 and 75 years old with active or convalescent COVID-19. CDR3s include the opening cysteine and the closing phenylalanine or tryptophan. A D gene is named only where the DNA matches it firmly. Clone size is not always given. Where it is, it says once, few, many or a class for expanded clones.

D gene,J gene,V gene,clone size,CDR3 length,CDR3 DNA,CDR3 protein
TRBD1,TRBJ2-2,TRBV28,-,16,TGTGCCAGCACTCTTCTCGGGACAGGGCACACCGGGGAGCTGTTTTTT,CASTLLGTGHTGELFF
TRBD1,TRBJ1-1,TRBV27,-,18,TGTGCCAGCAGTTCCCTTCCGGGACAGGGGAAAATGAACACTGAAGCTTTCTTT,CASSSLPGQGKMNTEAFF
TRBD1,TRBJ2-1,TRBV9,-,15,TGTGCCAGCAGCGTAGGGGGGACAGGGTTCAATGAGCAGTTCTTC,CASSVGGTGFNEQFF
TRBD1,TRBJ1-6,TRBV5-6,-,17,TGTGCCAGCAGCTTGGCCTCAGGGGGCCCTACCAATTCACCCCTCCACTTT,CASSLASGGPTNSPLHF
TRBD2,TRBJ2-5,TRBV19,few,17,TGTGCCAGTAGTATAGGCCCCCCTAGCGGGGGGAGAGAGACCCAGTACTTC,CASSIGPPSGGRETQYF
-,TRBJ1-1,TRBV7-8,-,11,TGTGCCAGCAGCCCCTTCACTGAAGCTTTCTTT,CASSPFTEAFF
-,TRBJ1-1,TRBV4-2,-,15,TGTGCCAGCAGCCAAGTTCCGGGACTACTCACTGAAGCTTTCTTT,CASSQVPGLLTEAFF
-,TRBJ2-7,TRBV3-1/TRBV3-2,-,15,TGTGCCAGCAGCCAAGTACACGGGGGTGGCTACGAGCAGTACTTC,CASSQVHGGGYEQYF
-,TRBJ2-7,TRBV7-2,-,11,TGTGCCAGCAGCGTGATCGGGGAGCAGTACTTC,CASSVIGEQYF
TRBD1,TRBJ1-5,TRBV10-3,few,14,TGTGCCATCAAGGGGACAGGTAACTATCAGCCCCAGCATTTT,CAIKGTGNYQPQHF
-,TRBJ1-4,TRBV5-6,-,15,TGTGCCAGCAGCCAAACAGGGAGAGCTAATGAAAAACTGTTTTTT,CASSQTGRANEKLFF
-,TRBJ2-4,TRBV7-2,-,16,TGTGCCAGCAGCTTAGTCCGGGTGGCCCGGAGGAACATTCAGTACTTC,CASSLVRVARRNIQYF
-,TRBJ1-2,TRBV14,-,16,TGTGCCAGCAGCCAAGATAGGGCAGGGATACGATATGGCTACACCTTC,CASSQDRAGIRYGYTF
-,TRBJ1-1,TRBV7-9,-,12,TGTGCCAGCAACATTGGGGGGGGCGAAGCTTTCTTT,CASNIGGGEAFF
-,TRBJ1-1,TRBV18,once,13,TGTGCCAGCTCACCGGAGGGGCCCGGTGAAGCTTTCTTT,CASSPEGPGEAFF
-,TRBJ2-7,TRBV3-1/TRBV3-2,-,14,TGTGCCAGCAGCCCGGGGACAGTCGGAGGGGAGCAGTACTTC,CASSPGTVGGEQYF
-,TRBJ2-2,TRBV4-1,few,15,TGCGCCAGCAGCCAAACCAACTCCTACGCCGGGGAGCTGTTTTTT,CASSQTNSYAGELFF
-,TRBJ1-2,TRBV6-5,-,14,TGTGCCAGCACGACAGGCGGAGGATTCTATGGCTACACCTTC,CASTTGGGFYGYTF
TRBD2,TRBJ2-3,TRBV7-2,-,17,TGTGCCAGCAGCTTAGAGTTAGCGGGGGGGCTCGGAGATACGCAGTATTTT,CASSLELAGGLGDTQYF
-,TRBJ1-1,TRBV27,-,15,TGTGCCAGCAGTTTGGGGGACATATGGAACACTGAAGCTTTCTTT,CASSLGDIWNTEAFF
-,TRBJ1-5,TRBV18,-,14,TGTGCCAGCTCACAAGCCGGGGAAGATCAGCCCCAGCATTTT,CASSQAGEDQPQHF
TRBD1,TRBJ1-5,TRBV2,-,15,TGTGCCAGCAGCGTTTGGACAGGGGAGAACCAGCCCCAGCATTTT,CASSVWTGENQPQHF
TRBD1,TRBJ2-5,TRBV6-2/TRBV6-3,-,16,TGTGCCAGCAGTTGGCCACCGACAGGGGAAAAAGAGACCCAGTACTTC,CASSWPPTGEKETQYF
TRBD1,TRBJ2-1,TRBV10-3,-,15,TGTGCCATCAGGGGACAGCCAGAGGGCTACAATGAGCAGTTCTTC,CAIRGQPEGYNEQFF
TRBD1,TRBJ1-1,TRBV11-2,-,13,TGTGCCAGCAGTCTAGCGACAGGGGCTGAAGCTTTCTTT,CASSLATGAEAFF